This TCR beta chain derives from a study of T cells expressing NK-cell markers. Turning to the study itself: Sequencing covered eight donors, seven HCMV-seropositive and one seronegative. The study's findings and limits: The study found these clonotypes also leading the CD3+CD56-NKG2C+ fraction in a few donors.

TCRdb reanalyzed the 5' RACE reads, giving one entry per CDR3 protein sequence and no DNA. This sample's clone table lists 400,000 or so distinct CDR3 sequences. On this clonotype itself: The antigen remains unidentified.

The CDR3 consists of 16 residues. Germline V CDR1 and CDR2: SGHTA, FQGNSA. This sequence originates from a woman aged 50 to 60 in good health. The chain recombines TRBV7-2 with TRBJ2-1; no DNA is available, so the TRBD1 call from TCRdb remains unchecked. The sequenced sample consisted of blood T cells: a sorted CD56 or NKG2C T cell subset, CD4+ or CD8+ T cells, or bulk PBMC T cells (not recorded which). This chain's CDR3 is CASSAPRREFYNEQFF.